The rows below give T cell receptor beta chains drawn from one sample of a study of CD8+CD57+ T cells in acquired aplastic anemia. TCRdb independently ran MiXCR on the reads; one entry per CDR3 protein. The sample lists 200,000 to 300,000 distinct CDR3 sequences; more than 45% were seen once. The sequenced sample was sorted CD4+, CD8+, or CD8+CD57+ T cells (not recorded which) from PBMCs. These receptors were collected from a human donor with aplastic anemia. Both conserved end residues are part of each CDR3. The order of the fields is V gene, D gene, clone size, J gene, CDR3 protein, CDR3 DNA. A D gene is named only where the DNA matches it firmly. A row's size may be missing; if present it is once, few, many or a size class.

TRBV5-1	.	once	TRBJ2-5	CASSLVGDHNQPQYF	TGTGCCAGCAGCTTGGTCGGGGACCACAATCAGCCCCAGTACTTC
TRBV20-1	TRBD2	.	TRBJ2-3	CSADPGLGTDTQYF	TGCAGTGCTGATCCCGGACTAGGCACAGATACGCAGTATTTT
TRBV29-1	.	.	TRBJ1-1	CSVEWLWGNTEAFF	TGCAGCGTTGAATGGCTCTGGGGAAACACTGAAGCTTTCTTT
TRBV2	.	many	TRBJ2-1	CASRHPKTLVGNEQFF	TGTGCCAGCAGACACCCTAAAACACTAGTTGGGAATGAGCAGTTCTTC
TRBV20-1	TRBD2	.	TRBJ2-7	CSATELAGGSYEQYF	TGCAGTGCTACCGAACTAGCGGGGGGTTCCTACGAGCAGTACTTC
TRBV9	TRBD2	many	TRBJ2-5	CASSVGLAGGVWTQYF	TGTGCCAGCAGCGTAGGACTAGCGGGAGGGGTTTGGACCCAGTACTTC
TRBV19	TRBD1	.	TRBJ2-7	CASTKTGEGYEQYF	TGTGCCAGTACCAAGACAGGGGAAGGCTACGAGCAGTACTTC
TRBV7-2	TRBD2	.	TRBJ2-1	CASSRVGRGGNEQFF	TGTGCCAGCAGCAGAGTTGGACGCGGGGGGAACGAGCAGTTCTTC
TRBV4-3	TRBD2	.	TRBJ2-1	CASSQAGGLAFEQFF	TGCGCCAGCAGCCAAGCGGGGGGGCTGGCCTTTGAGCAGTTCTTC
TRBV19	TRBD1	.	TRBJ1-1	CASIRDRGFMNTEAFF	TGTGCCAGCATTAGGGACAGGGGCTTCATGAACACTGAAGCTTTCTTT
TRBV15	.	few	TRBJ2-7	CATSTYRGYEQYF	TGTGCCACCAGCACTTACCGAGGCTACGAGCAGTACTTC
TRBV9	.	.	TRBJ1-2	CASSEKGGYTF	TGTGCCAGCAGCGAGAAGGGAGGCTACACCTTC
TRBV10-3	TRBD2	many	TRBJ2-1	CATGSGLAGDNEQFF	TGTGCCACCGGGTCAGGCCTAGCGGGGGACAATGAGCAGTTCTTC
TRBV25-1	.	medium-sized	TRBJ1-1	CASSAGLTEAFF	TGTGCCAGCAGTGCCGGACTTACTGAAGCTTTCTTT
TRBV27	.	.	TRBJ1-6	CASRHEYRTESSYNSPLHF	TGTGCCAGCAGGCACGAATACCGGACAGAGTCCTCCTATAATTCACCCCTCCACTTT
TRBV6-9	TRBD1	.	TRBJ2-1	CASGQGIEQFF	TGTGCCAGTGGACAGGGTATTGAGCAGTTCTTC
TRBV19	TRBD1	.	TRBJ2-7	CASGQANSYEQYF	TGTGCCAGTGGACAGGCAAACTCCTACGAGCAGTACTTC
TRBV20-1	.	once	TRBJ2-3	CSARDLSGAWTDTQYF	TGCAGTGCTAGAGATTTGTCAGGGGCTTGGACAGATACGCAGTATTTT
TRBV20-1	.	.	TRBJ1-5	CAWSVEGAFSNQPQHF	TGTGCCTGGAGTGTAGAGGGAGCATTTAGCAATCAGCCCCAGCATTTT
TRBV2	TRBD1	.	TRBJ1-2	CASSLSTGAYGYTF	TGTGCCAGCAGTCTTTCGACAGGGGCCTATGGCTACACCTTC
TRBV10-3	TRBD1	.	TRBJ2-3	CAIGTDTDTQYF	TGTGCCATTGGGACAGACACAGATACGCAGTATTTT
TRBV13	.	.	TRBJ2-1	CASSSGRSYNEQFF	TGTGCCAGCAGCTCCGGTAGATCCTACAATGAGCAGTTCTTC
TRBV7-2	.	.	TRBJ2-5	CASSPRQNTGETQYF	TGTGCCAGCAGCCCCAGACAGAACACCGGGGAGACCCAGTACTTC
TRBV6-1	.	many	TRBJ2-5	CASGGYWETQYF	TGTGCCAGCGGGGGGTATTGGGAGACCCAGTACTTC
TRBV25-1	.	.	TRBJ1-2	CASSDWGAPMLGYTF	TGTGCCAGCAGTGATTGGGGGGCACCTATGTTAGGCTACACCTTC
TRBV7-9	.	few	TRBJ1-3	CASSFGQKISGNTIYF	TGTGCCAGCAGCTTCGGACAGAAAATTTCTGGAAACACCATATATTTT
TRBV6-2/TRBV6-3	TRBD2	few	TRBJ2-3	CASSYLLVAGVTDTQYF	TGTGCCAGCAGTTATCTCCTGGTAGCGGGGGTCACAGATACGCAGTATTTT
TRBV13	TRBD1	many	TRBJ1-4	CASSPGDRDEKLFF	TGTGCCAGCAGCCCAGGGGACAGGGATGAAAAACTGTTTTTT
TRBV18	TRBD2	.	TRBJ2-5	CASSPPGRDDQETQYF	TGTGCCAGCTCACCACCGGGGAGGGACGACCAAGAGACCCAGTACTTC
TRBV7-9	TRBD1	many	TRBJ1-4	CASSNRGQFNEKLFF	TGTGCCAGCAGCAACCGGGGACAGTTTAACGAAAAACTGTTTTTT
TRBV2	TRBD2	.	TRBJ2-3	CASNLAGLRTDTQYF	TGTGCCAGCAACCTAGCGGGGCTACGCACAGATACGCAGTATTTT
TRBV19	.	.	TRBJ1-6	CASSIGRQDNSPLHF	TGTGCCAGTAGTATCGGGCGACAGGATAATTCACCCCTCCACTTT
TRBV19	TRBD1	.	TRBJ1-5	CASNRDSVNQPQHF	TGTGCCAGTAATCGGGACAGCGTCAATCAGCCCCAGCATTTT
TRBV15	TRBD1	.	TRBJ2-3	CATSRGDRGVDTQYF	TGTGCCACCAGCAGAGGCGACAGGGGGGTAGATACGCAGTATTTT
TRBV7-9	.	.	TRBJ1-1	CASSVRPNTEAFF	TGTGCCAGCAGCGTTAGGCCGAACACTGAAGCTTTCTTT
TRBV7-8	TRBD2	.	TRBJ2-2	CASSLALGLAGVNTGELFF	TGTGCCAGCAGCTTAGCCCTGGGACTAGCGGGAGTTAACACCGGGGAGCTGTTTTTT
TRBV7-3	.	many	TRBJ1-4	CASSLTGGEKLFF	TGTGCCAGCAGCTTAACTGGGGGTGAAAAACTGTTTTTT
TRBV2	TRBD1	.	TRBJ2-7	CASSAQGASYEQYF	TGTGCCAGCAGTGCACAGGGGGCATCCTACGAGCAGTACTTC